The 5 T cell receptor beta chains given below trace back to one sample, sequenced in a study of neurological immune-mediated disorders. MiXCR, applied by TCRdb to the 5' RACE reads, yields one record per CDR3 protein. Among fewer than 90,000 distinct CDR3 sequences, approximately 10% were seen once, and the ten largest hold about 1.8%. Sequencing was done on a sample of PBMCs. The receptors stem from a man aged 35-49 years in good health.

This clonotype has at least ten counts. This chain links TRBV6-5 with TRBJ2-5, with D perhaps TRBD1 (5 bases). CDR1 is MNHEY and CDR2 is SVGAGI in the germline V gene. With 5 bases removed from V and 9 bases from J, the gap between germline ends came to 10 bases. The length of the CDR3 is 11 residues. For the CDR3, the DNA is TGTGCCAGCAGTGACAGACTTTCCCAGTACTTC. Protein product: CASSDRLSQYF.

This clonotype was seen at least ten times. The rearrangement joins TRBV5-1 to TRBJ2-7; 9 nucleotides agree with TRBD1. From germline, CDR1 is SGHRS and CDR2 YFSETQ. Germline trimming cut 4 bases from V and 6 bases from J; bases unmatched to any gene: 8. The length of the CDR3 is 14 residues. CDR3 coding DNA: TGCGCCAGCAGCCCGTCCGGGACAGGGAGCGAGCAGTACTTC. It is translated as CASSPSGTGSEQYF.

This clonotype was detected only a few times. A much larger clone differs by one base, so this may be a read error. The chain recombines TRBV6-5 with TRBJ2-3; D is undetermined. CDR3 length equals 13 residues. The germline gives CDR1 MNHEY, CDR2 SVGAGI. The CDR3 region is CASSYGRTDTHYF. CDR3 sequence (DNA): TGTGCCAGCAGCTACGGACGCACAGATACGCATTATTTT.

The table lists this clonotype with many counts. V is TRBV5-5 and J is TRBJ2-7; no definite D call. Trimming took off 1 base at V and 4 bases at J, with 12 bases between the two ends. Germline CDR1 and CDR2: SGHKS and YYEKEE (reference sequence). This CDR3 region has 14 residues. The CDR3 protein is CASSLISDGYEQYF. CDR3 in DNA: TGTGCCAGCAGCTTGATCAGCGACGGATACGAGCAGTACTTC. Looking up the rest from reference TRBV5-5 and TRBJ2-7 gives the full variable domain: DAGVTQSPTHLIKTRGQQVTLRCSPISGHKSVSWYQQVLGQGPQFIFQYYEKEERGRGNFPDRFSARQFPNYSSELNVNALLLGDSALYLCASSLISDGYEQYFGPGTRLTVT.

This clonotype was found many times. The chain has TRBV5-1 and TRBJ2-1; 9 nucleotides match TRBD2. There are 15 residues in the CDR3. Germline V lookup: CDR1 SGHRS, CDR2 YFSETQ. V lost 4 bases, J lost 4 bases, and 6 bases stayed unmatched. The CDR3 reads CASSEGLALYNEQFF. The CDR3 DNA reads as TGCGCCAGCAGCGAAGGACTAGCGCTTTACAATGAGCAGTTCTTC.